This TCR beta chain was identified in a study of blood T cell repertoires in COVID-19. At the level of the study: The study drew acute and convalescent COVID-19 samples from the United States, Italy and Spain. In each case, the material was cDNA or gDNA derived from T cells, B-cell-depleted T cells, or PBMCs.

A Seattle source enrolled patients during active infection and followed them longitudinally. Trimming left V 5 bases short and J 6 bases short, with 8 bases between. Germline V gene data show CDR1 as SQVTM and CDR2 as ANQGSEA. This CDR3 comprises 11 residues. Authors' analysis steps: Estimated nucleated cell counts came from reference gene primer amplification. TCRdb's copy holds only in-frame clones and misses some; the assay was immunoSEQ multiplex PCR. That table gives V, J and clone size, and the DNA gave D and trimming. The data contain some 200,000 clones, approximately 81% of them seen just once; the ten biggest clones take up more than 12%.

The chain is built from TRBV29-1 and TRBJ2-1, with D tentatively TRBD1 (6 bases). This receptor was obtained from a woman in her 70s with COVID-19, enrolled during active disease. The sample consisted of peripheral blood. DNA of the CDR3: TGCAGCGTTAACAGGGCCAATGAGCAGTTCTTC. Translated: CSVNRANEQFF.